What follows are 23 T cell receptor beta chains derived from one specimen sequenced in a study of shared clonotypes between healthy human individuals (dated by TCRdb to 2020 to 2021). The method was the immunoSEQ multiplex PCR assay. TCRdb took over this immuneACCESS table, retaining in-frame rearrangements with V and J assigned. Such tables are incomplete; in checked studies, under half of the missing clones stem from an unresolved V gene, and the remainder is unexplained. The sample contains 2 million to 3 million clones, 80% to 95% of them found a single time. 0.36% of the sample lies in the top ten. Material for sequencing was naive CD4+ T cells from PBMCs. Reading the label with the study, this specimen's cell subset or site is: CD45RA+ positively selected. These receptors were collected from a man between 18 and 35 years old in good health. Some clones in this sample may be carry-over from other donors' samples.

Only a few counts were recorded for this clone. This chain uses TRBV9 with TRBJ2-3, with no clear D. This CDR3 is 14 amino acids long. Trimming removed 0 bases at V and 2 bases at J, with 7 bases between. Germline V gene sequence: CDR1 SGDLS, CDR2 YYNGEE. CDR3 region: CASSVVSLTDTQYF. The DNA for the CDR3 is TGTGCCAGCAGCGTAGTTAGCCTCACAGATACGCAGTATTTT.

The V call is TRBV6-1, the J call TRBJ2-4, with TRBD1 as a possible D gene (5 bases). This CDR3 is 14 amino acids long. Germline CDR1 and CDR2: MNHNS and SASEGT. V lost 7 bases and J lost 2, with 12 bases in between. CDR3 protein: CASKLTGSKNIQYF. Written as DNA, the CDR3 is TGTGCCAGCAAACTAACAGGCTCCAAAAACATTCAGTACTTC.

The chain carries TRBV6-6 and TRBJ1-4; 9 bases are a match to TRBD1. The V gene end was trimmed by 5 bases and the J gene end by 8 bases; junction bases not matched to a gene: 9. Germline V gene sequence: CDR1 MNHNY, CDR2 SVGAGI (reference sequence). There are 15 residues in the CDR3. The CDR3 region has the DNA TGTGCCAGCAGTCCGGGGACAGGGTGGGGAGAAAAACTGTTTTTT. Protein sequence: CASSPGTGWGEKLFF.

V and J are TRBV9 and TRBJ2-1, with TRBD2 as a possible D gene (5 bases). The ends were cut back, 0 bases at V and 0 bases at J, with 7 bases in the middle. The CDR3 is 15 amino acids. Germline V gene sequence: CDR1 SGDLS, CDR2 YYNGEE. The CDR3 region is CASSVAGFSYNEQFF. As DNA, the CDR3 is TGTGCCAGCAGCGTAGCGGGGTTCTCCTACAATGAGCAGTTCTTC.

This clone was observed a single time. This sample also contains other DNA sequences that code for the same CDR3. The rearrangement joins TRBV5-1 to TRBJ1-2; tentatively, D is TRBD1 (6 bases). Trimming pared 0 bases from V and 3 bases from J, leaving 6 bases between. Looked up from germline, CDR1 is SGHRS and CDR2 is YFSETQ. The CDR3 contains 13 residues. The CDR3 DNA follows: TGCGCCAGCAGCTTGGAGGGGGACTATGGCTACACCTTC. Its protein product is CASSLEGDYGYTF. Drawing the rest from reference TRBV5-1 and TRBJ1-2, the complete variable domain is KAGVTQTPRYLIKTRGQQVTLSCSPISGHRSVSWYQQTPGQGLQFLFEYFSETQRNKGNFPGRFSGRQFSNSRSEMNVSTLELGDSALYLCASSLEGDYGYTFGSGTRLTVV.

The gene calls are TRBV10-1 and TRBJ1-1; D perhaps matches TRBD1 (5 bases). The CDR3 runs to 11 residues. The V end lost 10 bases, the J end lost 11 bases, and 17 bases lay between the germline ends. Germline V gives CDR1 WNHNN, CDR2 SYGVQD (reference sequence). The DNA for the CDR3 is TGCGCCACTACGATTTGGGACGCGGCTTTCTTT. As protein: CATTIWDAAFF.

This rearrangement joins TRBV7-9 to TRBJ2-2, with 9 bases aligning to TRBD1. Unmatched junction bases numbered 17, after V lost 6 bases and J lost 6 bases. The CDR3 extends over 18 amino acids. CDR1 is SEHNR, CDR2 FQNEAQ, per germline (reference sequence). CDR3 sequence (DNA): TGTGCCAGCAGTCGGGGATTGATTGGGACAGGGAGTGCCGGGGAGCTGTTTTTT. Its protein is CASSRGLIGTGSAGELFF.

V usage is TRBV7-9 and J usage is TRBJ2-2, with D possibly being TRBD1 or TRBD2 (6 bases each). Trimming removed 1 base from V and 7 bases from J, with 13 bases in between. CDR1 is SEHNR and CDR2 is FQNEAQ in the germline V gene (reference sequence). The CDR3 is 15 residues long. The CDR3 nucleotides are TGTGCCAGCAGCTTAGAAGGGGGGAGAAGCGGGGAGCTGTTTTTT. As protein: CASSLEGGRSGELFF.

The V and J genes are TRBV7-9 and TRBJ1-1; D call uncertain. Germline V gene sequence: CDR1 SEHNR, CDR2 FQNEAQ (reference sequence). The CDR3 runs 13 residues. Between the trimmed V and J ends, which lost 1 base and 9 bases, there was a span of 12 bases. CDR3 amino acids: CASSLGVLRQAFF. The CDR3 DNA reads as TGTGCCAGCAGCTTAGGAGTTCTACGGCAAGCTTTCTTT.

The V gene is TRBV5-4, the J gene TRBJ2-3; TRBD2 matches 9 bases. CDR1 SGHNT and CDR2 YYREEE come from the germline V gene (reference sequence). The CDR3 runs to 15 residues. V lost 5 bases to trimming and J lost 4 bases; unmatched junction nucleotides: 8. CDR3 coding DNA: TGTGCCAGCAGTCCCAGTCTAGCGGGGTCAGATACGCAGTATTTT. Its protein product is CASSPSLAGSDTQYF.

Remarks on this clone: Other DNA sequences in this specimen translate into the identical CDR3. The chain links TRBV9 to TRBJ1-3; D is perhaps TRBD1 (5 bases). V dropped 4 bases and J dropped 2 bases, with 10 bases sitting between them. CDR3 length: 14 residues. The germline CDR1 and CDR2 sequences are SGDLS and YYNGEE. The DNA of the CDR3 is TGTGCCAGCAGCCCCGCAGGGACTGGAAACACCATATATTTT. This codes for CASSPAGTGNTIYF.

Remarks on this clone: The same CDR3 also results from other DNA sequences found in this sample. This rearrangement joins TRBV6-1 to TRBJ2-3; D remains unclear. The CDR3 loop spans 12 amino acids. Germline CDR1 is MNHNS and CDR2 is SASEGT. V lost 6 bases, J lost 0 bases, and 4 bases lay in between. The CDR3 DNA follows: TGTGCCAGCAGAGGTAGCACAGATACGCAGTATTTT. This sequence encodes CASRGSTDTQYF.

The rearrangement uses TRBV13 and TRBJ2-7, with a weak D call TRBD1 (6 bases). Trimming took 5 bases from V and 1 from J, leaving 15 bases between them. The CDR3 covers 15 residues. The germline CDR1 and CDR2 sequences are PRHDT and FYEKMQ (reference sequence). CDR3 region: CASSPYVRGSYEQYF. The CDR3 DNA sequence: TGTGCCAGCAGCCCTTACGTGAGGGGGTCCTACGAGCAGTACTTC. Full variable domain (rest looked up from reference TRBV13 and TRBJ2-7): AAGVIQSPRHLIKEKRETATLKCYPIPRHDTVYWYQQGPGQDPQFLISFYEKMQSDKGSIPDRFSAQQFSDYHSELNMSSLELGDSALYFCASSPYVRGSYEQYFGPGTRLTVT.

This chain joins TRBV5-4 and TRBJ2-5, with no clear D. With 2 bases removed from V and 2 bases from J, the gap between germline ends came to 7 bases. Looked up from germline, CDR1 is SGHNT and CDR2 is YYREEE (reference sequence). CDR3 length: 13 residues. CDR3: CASSFTQQETQYF. CDR3 coding DNA: TGTGCCAGCAGCTTTACACAACAAGAGACCCAGTACTTC.

In DNA form, the CDR3 reads TGCGCCAGCAGCCAAGGGCCCGGATCGAGCTCTGGAAACACCATATATTTT. Protein sequence: CASSQGPGSSSGNTIYF. V usage is TRBV4-1 and J usage is TRBJ1-3, with D uncertain. V lost 1 base to trimming and J lost 0 bases, with 13 bases between them. This CDR3 has 17 residues. The germline V gene has CDR1 MGHRA and CDR2 YSYEKL.

The chain recombines TRBV6-6 with TRBJ1-5; D is undetermined. The CDR3 runs 14 residues. Germline V lookup: CDR1 MNHNY, CDR2 SVGAGI (reference sequence). V shed 9 bases and J shed 2 bases, with 14 bases lying between them. The CDR3 spells CASYWAGGNQPQHF. CDR3 in DNA: TGTGCCAGTTACTGGGCAGGAGGCAATCAGCCCCAGCATTTT.

The genes are TRBV6-6 and TRBJ2-2, with D perhaps matching TRBD1 or TRBD2 (5 bases each). The germline CDR1 and CDR2 sequences are MNHNY and SVGAGI (reference sequence). The CDR3 length is 15 residues. Deletions cut 3 bases from V and 6 bases from J, with 14 bases between. In DNA form, the CDR3 reads TGTGCCAGCAGTTATTCCGGGGCCGGCGCCGGGGAGCTGTTTTTT. Its protein is CASSYSGAGAGELFF.

As for this clone: Other nucleotide sequences in the sample specify the same CDR3. The V gene is TRBV7-3, the J gene TRBJ2-5; unclear D gene. CDR1 SGHTA and CDR2 FQGTGA come from the germline V gene. The ends were cut back, 0 bases at V and 3 bases at J, with 5 bases in the middle. This CDR3 has 13 amino acids. The CDR3 DNA reads as TGTGCCAGCAGCTTAACCCGGGAAGAGACCCAGTACTTC. This codes for CASSLTREETQYF.

This chain links TRBV4-1 with TRBJ2-2, with 13 nucleotides matching TRBD2. The CDR3 extends over 19 amino acids. The junction had 12 bases not matched to a gene; V was cut back by 3 bases and J by 5 bases. CDR1 and CDR2 (germline): MGHRA, YSYEKL. CDR3 sequence: CASSHTNLGLAGVTGELFF. CDR3 sequence (DNA): TGCGCCAGCAGCCATACTAATTTAGGACTAGCGGGAGTTACCGGGGAGCTGTTTTTT.

As concerns this clone: This CDR3 is also generated by other DNA sequences in the sample. V gene TRBV28 combines with J gene TRBJ1-5, with D possibly matching TRBD1 (5 bases). Trimming left V 6 bases short and J 6 bases short, with 15 bases between. The CDR3 runs to 14 residues. The germline V gene encodes CDR1 MDHEN and CDR2 SYDVKM. CDR3 loop: CASSSGGSSQPQHF. The CDR3 DNA reads as TGTGCCAGCAGCTCCGGGGGGTCTAGTCAGCCCCAGCATTTT. Together with reference TRBV28 and TRBJ1-5, the CDR3 gives the full variable domain: DVKVTQSSRYLVKRTGEKVFLECVQDMDHENMFWYRQDPGLGLRLIYFSYDVKMKEKGDIPEGYSVSREKKERFSLILESASTNQTSMYLCASSSGGSSQPQHFGDGTRLSIL.

This chain uses TRBV18 with TRBJ1-5, with 10 positions matching TRBD1. Trimming at V came to 5 bases and at J to 5 bases, leaving 9 bases not matched to a gene. The CDR3 contains 16 residues. In germline, CDR1 is KGHSH, CDR2 LQKENI. CDR3 nucleotide sequence: TGTGCCAGCTCAGGACAGGGGGTTCGGCCGGATCAGCCCCAGCATTTT. It codes for CASSGQGVRPDQPQHF.

This chain links TRBV4-2 with TRBJ2-1; maybe TRBD2 (6 bases). V lost 5 bases, J lost 6 bases, and 17 bases lay in between. Germline assignment: CDR1 LGHNA and CDR2 YNFKEQ. The CDR3 has 15 amino acids. The CDR3 loop reads CASSYRLEGSNEQFF. The DNA of the CDR3 is TGTGCCAGCAGCTACCGACTAGAGGGTTCCAATGAGCAGTTCTTC.

The chain combines TRBV19 with TRBJ2-1; D may match TRBD1 or TRBD2 (5 bases each). Germline CDR1 LNHDA, CDR2 SQIVND (reference sequence). Trimming removed 1 base at V and 3 bases at J, with 13 bases between. CDR3 length: 16 amino acids. The CDR3 spells CASSIGGGNNYNEQFF. DNA for the CDR3: TGTGCCAGTAGTATAGGTGGGGGAAACAACTACAATGAGCAGTTCTTC.